Sequencing of this T cell receptor beta chain was carried out in a study of blood T cell repertoires in COVID-19 (dated by TCRdb to the early 2020s). For the study in its entirety: Samples from collaborators originated in the United States, Italy and Spain and spanned both the acute and convalescent phases of COVID-19. The prospective study material was composed of cDNA or gDNA derived from T cells, B-cell-depleted T cells, or PBMCs. Deeply sampled blood TCRbeta repertoires from subjects exposed to, actively infected with, or recovered from COVID-19 were included in the dataset. The repertoires were made available in a free public database intended to serve as a resource for research on the immune response to SARS-CoV-2. The samples were drawn from the first 160 participants of the ongoing ImmuneRACE study and from roughly 1,300 subjects provided by 6 global collaborators. The sample metadata nearly always contained a de-identified subject ID, COVID-19 status, age in years and sex. Where available, HLA class I and class II types were taken from metadata supplied by the sample provider and were not determined by assay-based typing. The study at large found these results: The amount of clinical and demographic metadata varied by source and participant and was provided uncurated.

TCRbeta CDR3 regions were amplified from genomic DNA by means of the immunoSEQ Assay, a bias-controlled multiplex PCR. The paper's processing steps were these. Nucleated cell counts per sample were estimated from amplification of reference gene primers within the assay. To quantify the absolute abundance of each unique TCRbeta CDR3 rearrangement, sequence reads were collapsed and filtered. For each sample, productive Simpson clonality was calculated by taking the square root of Simpson's diversity index across productive rearrangements. TCRdb obtained this table from immuneACCESS and retained in-frame rearrangements with V and J assigned. These tables miss some clones; where compared with another copy, unresolved V genes account for less than half of the shortfall, and the remainder is unexplained. V and J calls and clone size are copied from that table; D and trimming were computed from the DNA. For this sample the table gives some 200,000 clones, of which 94% were detected only once. The leading ten clones occupy about 0.76% of the sample.

The table lists this clone with a few counts. Its binding antigen is unknown. Base qualities are not at hand, and no much larger clone is one base apart. In Seattle, one collaborating source enrolled patients while the infection was active and tracked those patients longitudinally over the course of disease. Whole blood was collected in K2EDTA tubes by collaborating institutions according to the institutions' own protocols. For TCRbeta analysis, collaborator samples were shipped as frozen whole blood, as isolated PBMCs, or as DNA extracted from either sample type. From the cysteine through the phenylalanine, the CDR3 covers 13 amino acids. The sequence is cut down to CDR3 DNA, 39 bases in frame from base 1. The junction shows trimming of 5 bases on V and 5 bases on J, plus 12 bases between the germline ends. In the germline V gene, CDR1 corresponds to MNHEY and CDR2 to SVGEGT.

The sequence is built from TRBV6-2 or TRBV6-3 and TRBJ1-2, with TRBD1 tentatively as D gene (6 bases match). Sequencing was performed on peripheral blood. The receptor was isolated from a man under 40 with COVID-19, enrolled during active disease. The CDR3: CASSGQTPYGYTF. The DNA reads TGTGCCAGCAGTGGACAGACGCCGTATGGCTACACCTTC.